Listed below are T cell receptor beta chains from one sample, sequenced in a study of T cell responses to AZD1222 COVID-19 vaccine. Sequenced by immunoSEQ multiplex PCR; TCRdb stores in-frame clones only, minus some. The table records about 140,000 clones, approximately 85% of them present only once. The starting material was peripheral blood, obtained 28 days after the second dose of the MenACWY control vaccine. The receptors were sampled from an adult who received the MenACWY meningococcal vaccine as a control. The CDR3 runs from the conserved cysteine through the conserved F or W. The D gene is left open where the match is weak. Some rows mark clone size as missing; the rest say once, few, many or name a class of expanded clone.

J gene: TRBJ2-2
V gene: TRBV7-3
D gene: NA
clone size: once
CDR3 protein: CASSLRAHSGANRGTGELFF
CDR3 DNA: TGTGCCAGCAGCTTAAGGGCTCATTCAGGGGCCAACCGAGGGACCGGGGAGCTGTTTTTT

J gene: TRBJ1-2
V gene: TRBV9
D gene: TRBD1
clone size: few
CDR3 protein: CASSVVTGPYGYTF
CDR3 DNA: TGTGCCAGCAGCGTAGTGACAGGGCCCTATGGCTACACCTTC

J gene: TRBJ1-5
V gene: TRBV5-1
D gene: TRBD1
clone size: NA
CDR3 protein: CASSLGDRGGTQPQHF
CDR3 DNA: TGCGCCAGCAGCTTGGGGGACAGGGGAGGGACTCAGCCCCAGCATTTT

J gene: TRBJ2-7
V gene: TRBV18
D gene: TRBD2
clone size: NA
CDR3 protein: CASSPPSRGLAYEQYF
CDR3 DNA: TGTGCCAGCTCACCACCGTCGCGGGGACTAGCCTACGAGCAGTACTTC

J gene: TRBJ2-2
V gene: TRBV7-2
D gene: NA
clone size: NA
CDR3 protein: CASSLEGFSGEYRLFF
CDR3 DNA: TGTGCCAGCAGCTTAGAAGGGTTTAGTGGGGAATATCGGCTGTTTTTT

J gene: TRBJ1-2
V gene: TRBV7-2
D gene: TRBD1
clone size: once
CDR3 protein: CASSLGTGNYGYTF
CDR3 DNA: TGTGCCAGCAGCCTAGGGACAGGGAACTATGGCTACACCTTC

J gene: TRBJ2-2
V gene: TRBV3-1/TRBV3-2
D gene: NA
clone size: once
CDR3 protein: CASTFSGTSGELFF
CDR3 DNA: TGTGCCAGCACCTTCAGCGGGACATCCGGGGAGCTGTTTTTT

J gene: TRBJ2-3
V gene: TRBV9
D gene: TRBD2
clone size: NA
CDR3 protein: CASSVAGGPVDTQYF
CDR3 DNA: TGTGCCAGCAGCGTAGCGGGAGGGCCCGTAGATACGCAGTATTTT

J gene: TRBJ2-7
V gene: TRBV2
D gene: NA
clone size: few
CDR3 protein: CASNQGRGGLYEQYF
CDR3 DNA: TGTGCCAGCAACCAAGGGAGGGGGGGACTGTACGAGCAGTACTTC

J gene: TRBJ1-5
V gene: TRBV4-2
D gene: TRBD1
clone size: NA
CDR3 protein: CASSQGTGGGNQPQHF
CDR3 DNA: TGTGCCAGCAGCCAAGGGACAGGGGGCGGCAATCAGCCCCAGCATTTT

J gene: TRBJ2-2
V gene: TRBV6-4
D gene: TRBD1
clone size: NA
CDR3 protein: CASSPGTGVAGELFF
CDR3 DNA: TGTGCCAGCAGTCCCGGGACAGGGGTTGCCGGGGAGCTGTTTTTT

J gene: TRBJ2-5
V gene: TRBV21-1
D gene: NA
clone size: NA
CDR3 protein: CASSPDEDRSGRRETQYF
CDR3 DNA: TGTGCCAGCTCCCCCGACGAGGACAGGAGCGGGAGACGAGAGACCCAGTACTTC

J gene: TRBJ1-2
V gene: TRBV6-5
D gene: NA
clone size: NA
CDR3 protein: CASSTRTGNYGYTF
CDR3 DNA: TGTGCCAGCAGTACTCGGACGGGGAACTATGGCTACACCTTC

J gene: TRBJ2-7
V gene: TRBV7-2
D gene: TRBD1
clone size: NA
CDR3 protein: CASSLNPGQFYEQYF
CDR3 DNA: TGTGCCAGCAGCCTTAACCCGGGACAGTTCTACGAGCAGTACTTC

J gene: TRBJ1-1
V gene: TRBV7-9
D gene: NA
clone size: NA
CDR3 protein: CASSLGSLWQMNTEAFF
CDR3 DNA: TGTGCCAGCAGCTTAGGCAGCCTTTGGCAGATGAACACTGAAGCTTTCTTT

J gene: TRBJ1-5
V gene: TRBV18
D gene: NA
clone size: few
CDR3 protein: CASSLLAGTKYSNQPQHF
CDR3 DNA: TGTGCCAGCTCACTCTTGGCAGGGACCAAGTATAGCAATCAGCCCCAGCATTTT

J gene: TRBJ1-2
V gene: TRBV11-2
D gene: NA
clone size: NA
CDR3 protein: CASSLDRNYGYTF
CDR3 DNA: TGTGCCAGCAGCTTAGATAGAAACTATGGCTACACCTTC

J gene: TRBJ2-3
V gene: TRBV7-9
D gene: NA
clone size: NA
CDR3 protein: CASSPAIRTDTQYF
CDR3 DNA: TGTGCCAGCAGCCCCGCGATACGCACAGATACGCAGTATTTT

J gene: TRBJ2-1
V gene: TRBV6-2/TRBV6-3
D gene: TRBD2
clone size: NA
CDR3 protein: CASSYLGLAQGEQFF
CDR3 DNA: TGTGCCAGCAGTTACTTAGGACTAGCTCAGGGTGAGCAGTTCTTC

J gene: TRBJ1-2
V gene: TRBV3-1/TRBV3-2
D gene: NA
clone size: NA
CDR3 protein: CASGVGYGYTF
CDR3 DNA: TGTGCCAGCGGGGTAGGCTATGGCTACACCTTC

J gene: TRBJ2-5
V gene: TRBV24-1
D gene: TRBD1
clone size: NA
CDR3 protein: CATSDPPETGTETQYF
CDR3 DNA: TGTGCCACCAGTGATCCTCCTGAGACAGGGACGGAGACCCAGTACTTC

J gene: TRBJ2-7
V gene: TRBV19
D gene: TRBD1
clone size: NA
CDR3 protein: CASSLRDSIMISSYEQYF
CDR3 DNA: TGTGCCAGTAGTCTCCGGGACAGTATTATGATAAGCTCCTACGAGCAGTACTTC

J gene: TRBJ2-1
V gene: TRBV20-1
D gene: NA
clone size: NA
CDR3 protein: CSASRGRHNEQFF
CDR3 DNA: TGCAGTGCTAGTCGTGGGCGACACAATGAGCAGTTCTTC

J gene: TRBJ1-6
V gene: TRBV6-1
D gene: NA
clone size: NA
CDR3 protein: CASSETRAVLF
CDR3 DNA: TGTGCCAGCAGTGAAACGCGGGCAGTCCTCTTT

J gene: TRBJ1-1
V gene: TRBV9
D gene: TRBD1
clone size: NA
CDR3 protein: CASSVAGDSNTEAFF
CDR3 DNA: TGTGCCAGCAGCGTAGCCGGGGACAGTAACACTGAAGCTTTCTTT

J gene: TRBJ1-1
V gene: TRBV5-4
D gene: NA
clone size: NA
CDR3 protein: CLTGFLNTEAFF
CDR3 DNA: TGTCTCACAGGGTTTTTGAACACTGAAGCTTTCTTT

J gene: TRBJ1-3
V gene: TRBV5-6
D gene: NA
clone size: few
CDR3 protein: CASSLWGSGNTIYF
CDR3 DNA: TGTGCCAGCAGCTTGTGGGGGTCTGGAAACACCATATATTTT

J gene: TRBJ1-2
V gene: TRBV24-1
D gene: NA
clone size: NA
CDR3 protein: CATSDRAGYGYTF
CDR3 DNA: TGTGCCACCAGTGACAGGGCAGGGTACGGCTACACCTTC

J gene: TRBJ1-5
V gene: TRBV10-2
D gene: NA
clone size: once
CDR3 protein: CASSGTDNQPQHF
CDR3 DNA: TGCGCCAGCAGTGGGACAGACAATCAGCCCCAGCATTTT

J gene: TRBJ2-5
V gene: TRBV4-3
D gene: NA
clone size: NA
CDR3 protein: CASSPRGQETQYF
CDR3 DNA: TGCGCCAGCAGCCCCAGGGGCCAAGAGACCCAGTACTTC

J gene: TRBJ2-4
V gene: TRBV11-2
D gene: TRBD2
clone size: NA
CDR3 protein: CASSPGGTVNIQYF
CDR3 DNA: TGTGCCAGCAGTCCGGGGGGGACGGTGAACATTCAGTACTTC

J gene: TRBJ2-7
V gene: TRBV7-2
D gene: TRBD2
clone size: NA
CDR3 protein: CASSLQRGTYEQYF
CDR3 DNA: TGTGCCAGCAGCTTACAGCGGGGGACCTACGAGCAGTACTTC

J gene: TRBJ2-7
V gene: TRBV19
D gene: TRBD2
clone size: NA
CDR3 protein: CASSPTSGAYEQYF
CDR3 DNA: TGTGCCAGTAGTCCGACTAGCGGAGCATACGAGCAGTACTTC

J gene: TRBJ1-2
V gene: TRBV3-1/TRBV3-2
D gene: NA
clone size: NA
CDR3 protein: CASSRSGGYTF
CDR3 DNA: TGTGCCAGCAGCCGAAGCGGTGGCTACACCTTC

J gene: TRBJ1-6
V gene: TRBV19
D gene: TRBD1
clone size: NA
CDR3 protein: CASSIGDRGELYNSPLHF
CDR3 DNA: TGTGCCAGTAGTATAGGGGACAGGGGAGAGCTCTATAATTCACCCCTCCACTTT

J gene: TRBJ1-4
V gene: TRBV5-8
D gene: NA
clone size: once
CDR3 protein: CASSLARGKLFF
CDR3 DNA: TGTGCCAGCAGCTTGGCACGGGGAAAACTGTTTTTT

J gene: TRBJ2-5
V gene: TRBV4-1
D gene: NA
clone size: NA
CDR3 protein: CASSQRAETQYF
CDR3 DNA: TGCGCCAGCAGCCAACGGGCAGAGACCCAGTACTTC

J gene: TRBJ2-1
V gene: TRBV27
D gene: NA
clone size: NA
CDR3 protein: CASSFTMRGYNEQFF
CDR3 DNA: TGTGCCAGCAGTTTTACAATGCGAGGGTACAATGAGCAGTTCTTC

J gene: TRBJ1-5
V gene: TRBV11-3
D gene: NA
clone size: NA
CDR3 protein: CASSLEQHQPQHF
CDR3 DNA: TGTGCCAGCAGCTTAGAGCAGCATCAGCCCCAGCATTTT

J gene: TRBJ1-6
V gene: TRBV7-9
D gene: TRBD1
clone size: NA
CDR3 protein: CASSSDRGSSYNSPLHF
CDR3 DNA: TGTGCCAGCAGTTCCGACAGGGGGTCTTCCTATAATTCACCCCTCCACTTT

J gene: TRBJ1-6
V gene: TRBV11-3
D gene: NA
clone size: NA
CDR3 protein: CASTTGRGGTSPLHF
CDR3 DNA: TGTGCCAGCACCACCGGACGGGGAGGTACTTCACCCCTCCACTTT

J gene: TRBJ2-1
V gene: TRBV19
D gene: TRBD1
clone size: NA
CDR3 protein: CASSKGQGAYNEQFF
CDR3 DNA: TGTGCCAGTAGTAAGGGACAGGGGGCCTACAATGAGCAGTTCTTC

J gene: TRBJ1-2
V gene: TRBV28
D gene: NA
clone size: NA
CDR3 protein: CASIGLPGGYTF
CDR3 DNA: TGTGCCAGCATTGGACTCCCGGGGGGCTACACCTTC

J gene: TRBJ1-5
V gene: TRBV15
D gene: NA
clone size: NA
CDR3 protein: CATSKGSATAAFKPQHF
CDR3 DNA: TGTGCCACCAGCAAGGGCTCGGCCACAGCGGCATTCAAGCCCCAGCATTTT

J gene: TRBJ1-6
V gene: TRBV5-1
D gene: TRBD1
clone size: once
CDR3 protein: CASRELAGGNNSPLHF
CDR3 DNA: TGCGCCAGCAGAGAGTTGGCAGGGGGTAATAATTCACCCCTCCACTTT

J gene: TRBJ1-5
V gene: TRBV2
D gene: NA
clone size: NA
CDR3 protein: CASRRTLSNQPQHF
CDR3 DNA: TGTGCCAGCAGGCGGACACTCAGCAATCAGCCCCAGCATTTT

J gene: TRBJ2-6
V gene: TRBV4-2
D gene: TRBD1
clone size: NA
CDR3 protein: CASSQDPGQGKFGANVLTF
CDR3 DNA: TGTGCCAGCAGCCAAGATCCGGGACAGGGCAAGTTCGGGGCCAACGTCCTGACTTTC

J gene: TRBJ1-5
V gene: TRBV6-2/TRBV6-3
D gene: NA
clone size: NA
CDR3 protein: CASSYTTEGGQPQHF
CDR3 DNA: TGTGCCAGCAGTTACACGACAGAAGGAGGTCAGCCCCAGCATTTT

J gene: TRBJ2-1
V gene: TRBV12-5
D gene: TRBD1
clone size: NA
CDR3 protein: CASAPGTGLGSQFF
CDR3 DNA: TGTGCTAGTGCCCCCGGGACAGGGTTGGGCTCGCAGTTCTTC